This TCR beta chain stems from a study of chemoradiotherapy in HPV16-positive cancers. Study observations and caveats: HPV-responsive T-cell expansion during chemoradiotherapy was linked to improved recurrence-free survival in HPV16-positive patients. Non-HPV-specific T cells did not expand in tumors during treatment, whereas candidate HPV-specific clones and E7-related motifs did. HPV-specific T cells were functionally defined from only a couple of HPV16-positive patients.

Data came from immunoSEQ multiplex PCR; TCRdb stores just in-frame clones and leaves some out. This sample has 25,000 to 35,000 clones, with about 90% found just once. The CDR3 has 17 residues. Germline CDR1 reads SGHVS; CDR2 reads FQNEAQ. Trimming took off 2 bases at V and 0 bases at J, with 15 bases between the two ends. Repertoires were sampled repeatedly during chemoradiotherapy. Regarding this clone: Its target is unknown.

The source material was blood, sampled from a patient who underwent chemoradiotherapy. The source of this sequence is a human donor with HPV-associated anogenital cancer. This chain links TRBV7-8 with TRBJ2-3, with D possibly being TRBD2 (6 bases). Here the CDR3 reads CASSLFHSGASTDTQYF. Written as DNA, the CDR3 is TGTGCCAGCAGCTTATTCCATAGCGGAGCTAGCACAGATACGCAGTATTTT. Full variable domain (rest looked up from reference TRBV7-8 and TRBJ2-3): GAGVSQSPRYKVAKRGQDVALRCDPISGHVSLFWYQQALGQGPEFLTYFQNEAQLDKSGLPSDRFFAERPEGSVSTLKIQRTQQEDSAVYLCASSLFHSGASTDTQYFGPGTRLTVL.